The 17 T cell receptor beta chains listed next were all sequenced from one sample in a study of immune characterization of retroperitoneal liposarcoma. Each CDR3 protein is one row after TCRdb ran MiXCR on the PCR reads. The table has approximately 11,000 distinct CDR3 sequences, 22% seen once; the top ten hold around 9.3%. The sample comprised blood. The receptors were gathered from a female donor with retroperitoneal liposarcoma.

The chain couples TRBV28 to TRBJ2-4, with TRBD2 matching 7 bases. CDR3 length equals 18 residues. The junction had 13 bases not matched to a gene; V was cut back by 5 bases and J by 0 bases. Germline assignment: CDR1 MDHEN and CDR2 SYDVKM. CDR3 protein: CASSPRLAVVLAKNIQYF. Written as DNA, the CDR3 is TGTGCCAGCAGTCCTCGACTAGCAGTAGTTTTAGCCAAAAACATTCAGTACTTC.

This clonotype was counted many times. The V call is TRBV7-2, the J call TRBJ2-4; a weak D match, TRBD1 (6 bases). V dropped 6 bases and J dropped 9 bases, with 15 bases sitting between them. This CDR3 comprises 13 residues. Germline values: CDR1 SGHTA, CDR2 FQGNSA. The CDR3: CASSNQGQGIQYF. The CDR3 DNA reads as TGTGCCAGCAGTAATCAGGGGCAAGGCATTCAGTACTTC.

This clonotype appeared a single time. The chain is built from TRBV23-1 and TRBJ2-3, with 9 bases fitting TRBD1. TRBV23-1 is classed as an ORF, of uncertain function. The CDR3 extends over 14 amino acids. V gave up 0 bases and J gave up 10 bases; unmatched junction bases: 5. For the CDR3, the DNA is TGCGCCAGCAGTCAATCAGACAGGGGGTTGGCGCAGTATTTT. Protein sequence: CASSQSDRGLAQYF.

This clonotype was recorded many times. The chain uses TRBV11-1 and TRBJ2-1; D might be TRBD1 or TRBD2, each matching 5 bases. Between the trimmed V and J ends, which lost 8 bases and 6 bases, there was a span of 26 bases. The germline V gene encodes CDR1 SGHAT and CDR2 FQDESV (reference sequence). This CDR3 comprises 17 residues. DNA for the CDR3: TGTGCCAGCTCTGGTGTCGGAGCGGTTAGGGGAATCAATGAGCAGTTCTTC. Protein sequence: CASSGVGAVRGINEQFF. The entire variable domain, with the rest obtained from reference TRBV11-1 and TRBJ2-1, is as follows: EAEVAQSPRYKITEKSQAVAFWCDPISGHATLYWYRQILGQGPELLVQFQDESVVDDSQLPKDRFSAERLKGVDSTLKIQPAELGDSAMYLCASSGVGAVRGINEQFFGPGTRLTVL.

CDR3 region: CASSLGGQGASYEQYF. The DNA for the CDR3 is TGTGCCAGCAGCTTAGGGGGACAGGGGGCCTCCTACGAGCAGTACTTC. The J gene is TRBJ2-7, the V gene TRBV11-2; the match to TRBD1 covers 12 bases. The CDR3 sequence is 16 residues long. Germline values: CDR1 SGHAT, CDR2 FQNNGV. After removal of 1 base from V and 0 bases from J, the junction contained 1 base not matched to a gene.

This clonotype is termed large. This chain joins TRBV6-1 and TRBJ2-1; tentatively, D is TRBD2 (5 bases). Germline CDR1 reads MNHNS; CDR2 reads SASEGT. This CDR3 spans 13 amino acids. Trimming stripped 7 bases from V and 9 bases from J, with 16 bases between. CDR3 DNA: TGTGCCAGCAAGCGGACTGGGAACGGTGAGCAGTTCTTC. Protein product: CASKRTGNGEQFF.

J is TRBJ2-3 and V is TRBV5-5, with D possibly being TRBD2 (6 bases). The CDR3 length is 14 residues. From germline, CDR1 is SGHKS and CDR2 YYEKEE (reference sequence). V lost 1 base and J 1 base, leaving 7 bases between the germline ends. The CDR3 DNA reads as TGTGCCAGCAGCTTGCCTAGCGGCACAGATACGCAGTATTTT. This codes for CASSLPSGTDTQYF.

The chain employs TRBV12-3 or TRBV12-4 and TRBJ2-1; D is possibly TRBD1 (7 bases). The tail of the sequence fits TRBJ2-7 better, so the J call may be wrong. The CDR3 loop spans 14 amino acids. As DNA, the CDR3 is TGTGCCAGCAGTTTCCAGGGGGGTTACTACGAGCAGTACTTC. Translated, it gives CASSFQGGYYEQYF.

The J gene is TRBJ2-1, the V gene TRBV23-1; tentative D call: TRBD2 (6 bases). TRBJ2-5 explains the end of the DNA better; the J call may be wrong. TRBV23-1 is an ORF; its function is uncertain. The CDR3 is 22 amino acids. CDR3 nucleotides: TGCGCCAGCAGTCAATTGGGTGGTGGCTCCGGGACTCGTCGTCCCAGACAAGAGACCCAGTACTTC. Translating gives CASSQLGGGSGTRRPRQETQYF.

As regards this clonotype: At one of its ends the junction is not consistent with the germline gene, which may arise from a read error. The chain recombines TRBV11-3 with TRBJ2-2; 8 bases are shared with TRBD1. This CDR3 region has 16 residues. Germline V lookup: CDR1 SGHNT, CDR2 YENEEA. CDR3 sequence reads: CASSSDETGDTVELFF. CDR3 sequence (DNA): TGTGCCAGCAGCTCCGACGAGACAGGGGACACCGTGGAGCTGTTTTTT.

The chain joins TRBV6-1 to TRBJ2-1; either TRBD1 or TRBD2 may supply D (6 bases each). The J call may be in error: the DNA end matches TRBJ2-5 better. There are 17 residues in the CDR3. Germline V gives CDR1 MNHNS, CDR2 SASEGT. CDR3 residues: CASRATGTNRRGETQYF. The CDR3 DNA reads as TGTGCCAGCAGGGCCACGGGGACAAATCGGAGGGGAGAGACCCAGTACTTC.

V is TRBV6-6 and J is TRBJ2-2, with 9 bases identical to TRBD1. Germline V gene lookup returns CDR1 MNHNY and CDR2 SVGAGI (reference sequence). The CDR3 has 17 residues. The J segment lost 5 bases and the V segment lost 0 bases, leaving 7 bases of the junction unmatched. CDR3 nucleotides: TGTGCCAGCAGTTACTCGAATGGACAGGGGTGGACCGGGGAGCTGTTTTTT. It codes for CASSYSNGQGWTGELFF.

The chain uses TRBV6-1 and TRBJ2-1; TRBD1 aligns across 9 bases. The J call may be faulty, since TRBJ2-7 better matches the DNA end. The CDR3 covers 14 residues. Germline V CDR1 and CDR2: MNHNS, SASEGT. This CDR3 is CASSGGQGYYEQYF. CDR3 coding DNA: TGTGCCAGCAGTGGGGGACAGGGATACTACGAGCAGTACTTC.

This clonotype has only a few counts. The genes are TRBV25-1 and TRBJ1-1; TRBD1 is a possible D gene (5 bases). In germline, CDR1 is MGHDK, CDR2 SYGVNS. The ends were cut back, 0 bases at V and 6 bases at J, with 20 bases in the middle. This CDR3 contains 17 residues. CDR3 sequence reads: CASSEYVLEGVVSEAFF. In DNA form, the CDR3 reads TGTGCCAGCAGTGAATATGTTCTAGAAGGGGTGGTCTCTGAAGCTTTCTTT.

Many counts were recorded for this clonotype. The chain employs TRBV6-5 and TRBJ2-3, with 7 bases identical to TRBD2. Looked up from germline, CDR1 is MNHEY and CDR2 is SVGAGI. The CDR3 extends over 15 amino acids. V dropped 4 bases and J dropped 4; count of bases not matched to a gene: 8. The CDR3 nucleotides are TGTGCCAGCAGTTCTGCGGGAGTCGAATCAGATACGCAGTATTTT. Amino acid sequence: CASSSAGVESDTQYF.

The rearrangement uses TRBV5-1 and TRBJ2-3, with a tentative D call TRBD2 (5 bases). Germline lookup yields CDR1 SGHRS and CDR2 YFSETQ. The length of the CDR3 is 16 residues. V was clipped by 0 bases and J by 2 bases, with 13 bases between them. CDR3 DNA sequence: TGCGCCAGCAGCTTGGAATTGGGAGTCAACACAGATACGCAGTATTTT. As protein: CASSLELGVNTDTQYF.

This clonotype was picked up many times. V usage is TRBV11-3 and J usage is TRBJ2-2; 7 bases match TRBD1. CDR1 and CDR2 (germline): SGHNT, YENEEA. This CDR3 has 17 amino acids. With 1 base clipped from V and 5 bases from J, the junction kept 10 bases outside the gene matches. This CDR3 is CASSLGGVRGRTGELFF. The DNA of the CDR3 is TGTGCCAGCAGCTTAGGGGGTGTCAGGGGGAGAACCGGGGAGCTGTTTTTT. Complete variable domain (other parts from reference TRBV11-3 and TRBJ2-2): EAGVVQSPRYKIIEKKQPVAFWCNPISGHNTLYWYLQNLGQGPELLIRYENEEAVDDSQLPKDRFSAERLKGVDSTLKIQPAELGDSAVYLCASSLGGVRGRTGELFFGEGSRLTVL.